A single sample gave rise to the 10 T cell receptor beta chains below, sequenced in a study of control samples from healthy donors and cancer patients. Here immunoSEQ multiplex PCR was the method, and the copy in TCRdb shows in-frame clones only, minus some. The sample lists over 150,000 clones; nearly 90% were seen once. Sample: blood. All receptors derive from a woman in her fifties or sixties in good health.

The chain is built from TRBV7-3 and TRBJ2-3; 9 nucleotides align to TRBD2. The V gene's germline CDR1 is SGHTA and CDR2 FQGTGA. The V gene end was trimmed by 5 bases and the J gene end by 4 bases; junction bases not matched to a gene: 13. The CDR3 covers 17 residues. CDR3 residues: CASSPPSGSGRSDTQYF. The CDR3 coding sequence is TGTGCCAGCAGCCCTCCCTCGGGGAGCGGGAGGTCAGATACGCAGTATTTT.

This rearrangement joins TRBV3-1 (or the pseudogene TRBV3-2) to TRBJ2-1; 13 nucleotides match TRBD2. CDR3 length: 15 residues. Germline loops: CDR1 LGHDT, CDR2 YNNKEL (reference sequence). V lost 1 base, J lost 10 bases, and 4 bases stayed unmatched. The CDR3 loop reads CASSQGTSGGGEQFF. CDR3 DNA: TGTGCCAGCAGCCAAGGGACTAGCGGGGGTGGGGAGCAGTTCTTC.

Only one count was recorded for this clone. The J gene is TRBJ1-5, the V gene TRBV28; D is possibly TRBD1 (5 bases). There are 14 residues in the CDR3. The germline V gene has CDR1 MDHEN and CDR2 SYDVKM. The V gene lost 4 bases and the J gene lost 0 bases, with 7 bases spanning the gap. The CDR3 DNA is TGTGCCAGCAGTTCAGGGTATAGCAATCAGCCCCAGCATTTT. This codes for CASSSGYSNQPQHF.

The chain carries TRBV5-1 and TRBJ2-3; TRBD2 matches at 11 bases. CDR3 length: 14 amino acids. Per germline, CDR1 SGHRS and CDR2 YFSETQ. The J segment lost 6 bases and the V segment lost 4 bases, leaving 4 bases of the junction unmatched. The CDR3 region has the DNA TGCGCCAGCAGCAAACTAGCGGGAGTTGATACGCAGTATTTT. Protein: CASSKLAGVDTQYF.

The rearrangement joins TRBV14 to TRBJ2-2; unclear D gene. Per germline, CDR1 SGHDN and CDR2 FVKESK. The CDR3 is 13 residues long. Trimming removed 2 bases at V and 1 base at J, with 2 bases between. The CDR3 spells CASSQLNTGELFF. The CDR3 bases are TGTGCCAGCAGCCAACTGAACACCGGGGAGCTGTTTTTT. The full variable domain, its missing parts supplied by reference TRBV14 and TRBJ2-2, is EAGVTQFPSHSVIEKGQTVTLRCDPISGHDNLYWYRRVMGKEIKFLLHFVKESKQDESGMPNNRFLAERTGGTYSTLKVQPAELEDSGVYFCASSQLNTGELFFGEGSRLTVL.

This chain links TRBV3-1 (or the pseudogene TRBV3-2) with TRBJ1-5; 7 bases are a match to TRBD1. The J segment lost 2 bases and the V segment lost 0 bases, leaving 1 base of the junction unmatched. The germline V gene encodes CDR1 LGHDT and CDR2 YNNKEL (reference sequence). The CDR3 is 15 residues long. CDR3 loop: CASSQDTGGNQPQHF. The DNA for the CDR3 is TGTGCCAGCAGCCAAGATACAGGGGGCAATCAGCCCCAGCATTTT.

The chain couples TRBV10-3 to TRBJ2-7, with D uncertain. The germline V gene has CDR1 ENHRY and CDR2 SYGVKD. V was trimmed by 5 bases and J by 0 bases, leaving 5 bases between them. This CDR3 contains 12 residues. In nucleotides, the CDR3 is TGTGCCATCAGTCCAAGCTCCTACGAGCAGTACTTC. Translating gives CAISPSSYEQYF.

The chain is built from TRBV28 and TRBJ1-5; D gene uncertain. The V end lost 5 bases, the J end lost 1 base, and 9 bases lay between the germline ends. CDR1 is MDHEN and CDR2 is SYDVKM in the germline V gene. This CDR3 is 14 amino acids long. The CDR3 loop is CASSGVQSNQPQHF. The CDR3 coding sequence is TGTGCCAGCAGTGGGGTGCAGAGCAATCAGCCCCAGCATTTT.

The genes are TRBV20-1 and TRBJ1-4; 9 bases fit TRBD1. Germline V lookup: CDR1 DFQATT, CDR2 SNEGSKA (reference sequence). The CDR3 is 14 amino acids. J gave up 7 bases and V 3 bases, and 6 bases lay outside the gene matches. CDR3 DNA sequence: TGCAGTGCTAGTCCCGGGACAGGGATTGAAAAACTGTTTTTT. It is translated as CSASPGTGIEKLFF.

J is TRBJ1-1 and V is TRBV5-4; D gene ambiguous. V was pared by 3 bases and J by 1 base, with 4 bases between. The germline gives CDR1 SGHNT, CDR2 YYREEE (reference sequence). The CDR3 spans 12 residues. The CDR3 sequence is CASSSRNTEAFF. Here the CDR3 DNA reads TGTGCCAGCAGCTCCAGGAACACTGAAGCTTTCTTT.